The 2 T cell receptor beta chains given below trace back to one sample, sequenced in a study of cytomegalovirus exposure and HLA in healthy donors. 60 Vbeta and 13 Jbeta primers were used in PCR. Sequencing was performed with immunoSEQ multiplex PCR; in TCRdb, only in-frame clones are kept and a portion is missing. The data hold 150,000 to 200,000 clones, with roughly 86% observed a single time. Sample: PBMCs. The receptors stem from a girl under 18 in good health and CMV-seropositive.

In DNA form, the CDR3 reads TGTGCCAGCAGTGCCGGGACAGGAGATAATTCACCCCTCCACTTT. Translating gives CASSAGTGDNSPLHF. This chain joins TRBV2 and TRBJ1-6, with 8 bases identical to TRBD1. Losses at the gene ends were 4 bases for V and 5 bases for J; bases not matched to a gene: 4. Germline loops: CDR1 SNHLY, CDR2 FYNNEI. The CDR3 length is 15 residues.

This clone has a handful of counts. This chain links TRBV6-5 with TRBJ1-2, with D possibly TRBD1 on 5 matching bases. CDR3 length: 12 residues. CDR1 and CDR2 from the germline V gene are MNHEY and SVGAGI. The V gene lost 5 bases and the J gene lost 8 bases, with 12 bases spanning the gap. The CDR3 loop reads CASSRRDGGYTF. The DNA for the CDR3 is TGTGCCAGCAGTAGGAGGGACGGGGGCTACACCTTC.